The 22 T cell receptor beta chains given below trace back to one sample, sequenced in a study of metastatic and nonmetastatic thyroid tumors. Every patient underwent thyroid surgery untreated. TCRdb re-called clones via MiXCR from the PCR reads. The table records roughly 25,000 clones, roughly 13% of them present only once. Sequencing input: blood. The receptors stem from a female donor with papillary thyroid cancer or a benign thyroid nodule (not recorded which). Some clones in this sample may be carry-over from other donors' samples.

This clone was recorded at least ten times. This chain uses TRBV5-1 with TRBJ1-2; possibly TRBD1 for D (5 bases). Trimming took 4 bases from V and 4 from J, leaving 11 bases between them. The CDR3 has 13 amino acids. CDR1 SGHRS and CDR2 YFSETQ come from the germline V gene. CDR3 sequence reads: CASSPQDRYGYTF. Written as DNA, the CDR3 is TGCGCCAGCAGCCCACAGGACCGCTATGGCTACACCTTC.

This clone was observed at least ten times. A junction end diverges from the germline sequence, so it may reflect a read error. Other DNA sequences within the sample encode an identical CDR3. The V call is TRBV10-1, the J call TRBJ2-7, with D hard to call. CDR3 size: 14 residues. The germline V gene encodes CDR1 WNHNN and CDR2 SYGVQD (reference sequence). The CDR3 DNA sequence: TGTGCCAGCAGTGACGTTTGGAGCTCCTACGAGCAGTACTTC. It is translated as CASSDVWSSYEQYF.

About this clone: This may be a read error: a much more frequent sequence differs by one nucleotide. The V call is TRBV7-9, the J call TRBJ2-7, with D possibly matching TRBD2 (5 bases). The CDR3 runs to 12 residues. Germline CDR1 and CDR2: SEHNR and FQNEAQ (reference sequence). DNA of the CDR3: TGTGCCAACAGCTTAGGAGGTGGAGAGCAGTACTTC. Amino acid sequence: CANSLGGGEQYF.

This clone was detected many times. The gene calls are TRBV28 and TRBJ1-1; D may be TRBD1 (5 bases). CDR3 length: 13 residues. Deletions cut 8 bases from V and 0 bases from J, with 10 bases between. Germline CDR1 MDHEN, CDR2 SYDVKM. CDR3 sequence: CASGARLNTEAFF. CDR3 nucleotides: TGTGCCAGCGGGGCAAGATTGAACACTGAAGCTTTCTTT.

The chain couples TRBV12-3 or TRBV12-4 to TRBJ2-7, with D tentatively TRBD2 (5 bases). The V end was cut by 5 bases, the J end by 6 bases, with 17 bases between. The CDR3 is 14 residues long. This CDR3 reads CASSRRGANSEQYF. The CDR3 DNA reads TGTGCCAGCAGTCGACGGGGTGCAAATTCCGAGCAGTACTTC.

This clone was observed at least ten times. This chain links TRBV6-6 with TRBJ1-1; D possibly corresponds to TRBD1 (5 bases). The CDR3 totals 17 residues. V was pared by 0 bases and J by 3 bases, with 17 bases between. Looked up from germline, CDR1 is MNHNY and CDR2 is SVGAGI (reference sequence). The DNA of the CDR3 is TGTGCCAGCAGTTACTCGCAGGGATCGACCCGTTACACTGAAGCTTTCTTT. This codes for CASSYSQGSTRYTEAFF.

This sequence joins TRBV30 and TRBJ2-7, with TRBD2 matching over 11 bases. V was pared by 2 bases and J by 3 bases, with 6 bases of the junction left unmatched. The CDR3 length is 15 residues. Germline CDR1 is GTSNPN and CDR2 is SVGIG (reference sequence). The CDR3 DNA follows: TGTGCCTGGAGTACGGGACTAGCGGAATTCTACGAGCAGTACTTC. This sequence encodes CAWSTGLAEFYEQYF.

This clone was counted many times. The CDR3 nucleotides are TGTGCCAGCAGTTCGCAGGGGTACCAAGAGACCCAGTACTTC. Translating gives CASSSQGYQETQYF. The J gene is TRBJ2-5, the V gene TRBV6-1, with a possible D match to TRBD1 (6 bases). V lost 5 bases to trimming and J lost 0 bases, with 10 bases between them. The CDR3 has 14 amino acids. Per the germline V gene, CDR1 is MNHNS and CDR2 is SASEGT.

The chain has TRBV28 and TRBJ2-2; no clear D. Germline V gene sequence: CDR1 MDHEN, CDR2 SYDVKM. The CDR3 runs 13 residues. V gave up 6 bases and J gave up 5 bases, with 10 bases separating them. The CDR3 reads CASRVTKTGELFF. The CDR3 DNA follows: TGTGCCAGCAGAGTGACCAAGACCGGGGAGCTGTTTTTT.

This clone was seen ten or more times. This chain uses TRBV28 with TRBJ1-1, with 7 bases fitting TRBD1. Looked up from germline, CDR1 is MDHEN and CDR2 is SYDVKM. This CDR3 is built from 15 residues. The J segment lost 4 bases and the V segment lost 5 bases, leaving 10 bases of the junction unmatched. CDR3 in DNA: TGTGCCAGCAGTCCGACGACAGGGTGGGGCACTGAAGCTTTCTTT. This sequence encodes CASSPTTGWGTEAFF.

This clone was detected ten times or more. V and J are TRBV30 and TRBJ1-4, with D unresolved. V lost 3 bases and J 4 bases, leaving 3 bases between the germline ends. This CDR3 is 11 amino acids long. Germline V gene lookup returns CDR1 GTSNPN and CDR2 SVGIG (reference sequence). The DNA of the CDR3 is TGTGCCTGGAGCCTTAATGAAAAACTGTTTTTT. Translation: CAWSLNEKLFF. Supplemented by reference TRBV30 and TRBJ1-4, the full variable domain reads SQTIHQWPATLVQPVGSPLSLECTVEGTSNPNLYWYRQAAGRGLQLLFYSVGIGQISSEVPQNLSASRPQDRQFILSSKKLLLSDSGFYLCAWSLNEKLFFGSGTQLSVL.

This clone was seen many times. The V gene is TRBV6-1, the J gene TRBJ2-5; TRBD2 agrees at 7 bases. The junction had 11 bases not matched to a gene; V was cut back by 6 bases and J by 4 bases. Per germline, CDR1 MNHNS and CDR2 SASEGT. CDR3 size: 15 residues. CDR3 bases: TGTGCCAGCAGGGGTTTGGGGGAGGGCCGAGAGACCCAGTACTTC. Its protein product is CASRGLGEGRETQYF.

The chain carries TRBV19 and TRBJ2-1; maybe TRBD2 (6 bases). CDR3 size: 17 residues. Trimming cost V 3 bases and J 1 base, with 16 bases left between them. Germline CDR1 LNHDA, CDR2 SQIVND (reference sequence). CDR3 sequence: CASSMLTFGGSYNEQFF. In DNA, the CDR3 is TGTGCCAGTAGTATGCTTACTTTCGGGGGTTCCTACAATGAGCAGTTCTTC.

This clone occurred many times. The chain is built from TRBV27 and TRBJ2-7; the match to TRBD1 covers 12 bases. The CDR3 is made up of 16 amino acids. Germline V gene data show CDR1 as MNHEY and CDR2 as SMNVEV (reference sequence). The V gene end was trimmed by 0 bases and the J gene end by 6 bases; junction bases not matched to a gene: 6. As DNA, the CDR3 is TGTGCCAGCAGTTTATCTCCGGGACAGGGGGCGGGCGAGCAGTACTTC. Its protein product is CASSLSPGQGAGEQYF.

This clone was seen at least ten times. This sequence joins TRBV15 and TRBJ2-5, with unresolved D. Trimming cost V 2 bases and J 0 bases, with 7 bases left between them. The length of the CDR3 is 14 residues. CDR1 LNHNV and CDR2 YYDKDF come from the germline V gene (reference sequence). CDR3 in DNA: TGTGCCACCAGCAGACTCTACGACCAAGAGACCCAGTACTTC. Its protein product is CATSRLYDQETQYF. Complete variable domain (other parts from reference TRBV15 and TRBJ2-5): DAMVIQNPRYQVTQFGKPVTLSCSQTLNHNVMYWYQQKSSQAPKLLFHYYDKDFNNEADTPDNFQSRRPNTSFCFLDIRSPGLGDTAMYLCATSRLYDQETQYFGPGTRLLVL.

This clone appeared many times. CDR3 residues: CASSQAGIQGSDYEQYF. For the CDR3, the DNA is TGTGCCAGCAGCCAAGCGGGAATTCAAGGTAGCGACTACGAGCAGTACTTC. The gene calls are TRBV3-1 and TRBJ2-7; possibly TRBD2 for D (5 bases). The CDR3 totals 17 residues. In germline, CDR1 is LGHDT, CDR2 YNNKEL (reference sequence). Trimming removed 1 base from V and 3 bases from J, with 19 bases in between.

This clone was recorded many times. The gene calls are TRBV11-3 and TRBJ2-1; TRBD1 agrees at 8 bases. Germline V gene lookup returns CDR1 SGHNT and CDR2 YENEEA. The trim removed 1 base at V and 9 bases at J, leaving 11 bases unmatched. The CDR3 runs 16 residues. CDR3 region: CASSLGVGRGQSEQFF. The CDR3 region has the DNA TGTGCCAGCAGCTTAGGGGTGGGCAGGGGGCAGAGTGAGCAGTTCTTC.

This clone was picked up many times. The chain combines TRBV7-9 with TRBJ2-6; 7 nucleotides align to TRBD2. Germline CDR1 and CDR2: SEHNR and FQNEAQ (reference sequence). The V and J ends lost 5 bases and 1 base, in that order; junction bases with no gene match: 11. The CDR3 totals 18 residues. CDR3 DNA: TGTGCCAGCAGCCCCCCGGGGGAGGGCAGGTCTGGGGCCAACGTCCTGACTTTC. Translating it yields CASSPPGEGRSGANVLTF.

This clone showed up many times. The CDR3 sequence: CASSQVPGGNQPQHF. The CDR3, as DNA: TGCGCCAGCAGCCAAGTCCCGGGGGGCAATCAGCCCCAGCATTTT. The chain links TRBV4-1 to TRBJ1-5, with D possibly matching TRBD1 (5 bases). The CDR3 is 15 amino acids. The V gene's germline CDR1 is MGHRA and CDR2 YSYEKL. The V end lost 1 base, the J end lost 2 bases, and 9 bases lay between the germline ends.

This clone occurred many times. In DNA form, the CDR3 reads TGTGCCAGCCACACCCCGGGACTAGGACATGAGCAGTTCTTC. Its protein product is CASHTPGLGHEQFF. The V and J genes are TRBV7-2 and TRBJ2-1, with 8 positions matching TRBD2. Losses at the gene ends were 8 bases for V and 8 bases for J; bases not matched to a gene: 11. CDR3 size: 14 residues. Germline loops: CDR1 SGHTA, CDR2 FQGNSA.

This clone was counted between two and nine times. A much larger clone is a single base away; this may be a read error. Within the sample, other DNA sequences also encode this same CDR3. The rearrangement uses TRBV28 and TRBJ1-1, with D uncertain. CDR3 length equals 11 residues. Germline CDR1 reads MDHEN; CDR2 reads SYDVKM. The CDR3 DNA reads TGTATAACACACATGAACACTGAAGCTTTCTTC. Its translation is CITHMNTEAFF.

This clone was counted many times. This chain connects TRBV2 to TRBJ2-2; the D is unclear. Trimming took off 8 bases at V and 0 bases at J, with 13 bases between the two ends. The germline gives CDR1 SNHLY, CDR2 FYNNEI. The CDR3 has 15 amino acids. The CDR3 coding sequence is TGTGCCAGCGTAGAGACCAGCCCGAACACCGGGGAGCTGTTTTTT. This encodes CASVETSPNTGELFF.